This paragraph covers one T cell receptor (beta chain) sequence. Its antigen is currently unknown. The sample has other DNA sequences that encode this CDR3 too. These data originate in a study of beta chain features in type 1 diabetes. Study context: Healthy donors and patients had similar age, gender and cell yields.

V was shortened by 0 bases and J by 1 base, with 7 bases between the two germline ends. There are 13 residues in the CDR3. Germline loops: CDR1 GTSNPN, CDR2 SVGIG (reference sequence). Study results and limitations: Fewer insertions but more deletions were seen at VDJ junctions in type 1 diabetes patients. Researchers cautioned that cDNA sequencing could over-represent cells with high TCR expression.

The study reverse transcribed the entire isolated RNA, so it sequenced expressed TCRB transcripts. Here immunoSEQ multiplex PCR was the method, and the copy in TCRdb shows in-frame clones only, minus some. The data contain about half a million clones, about 30% of them singletons. This chain uses TRBV30 with TRBJ2-7; D ambiguous. The sequence derives from a man younger than 30 in good health. Input material: naive CD4+ T cells from blood. CDR3 bases: TGTGCCTGGAGTGTAGGCCGTTCCTACGAGCAGTACTTC. Amino acid sequence: CAWSVGRSYEQYF.